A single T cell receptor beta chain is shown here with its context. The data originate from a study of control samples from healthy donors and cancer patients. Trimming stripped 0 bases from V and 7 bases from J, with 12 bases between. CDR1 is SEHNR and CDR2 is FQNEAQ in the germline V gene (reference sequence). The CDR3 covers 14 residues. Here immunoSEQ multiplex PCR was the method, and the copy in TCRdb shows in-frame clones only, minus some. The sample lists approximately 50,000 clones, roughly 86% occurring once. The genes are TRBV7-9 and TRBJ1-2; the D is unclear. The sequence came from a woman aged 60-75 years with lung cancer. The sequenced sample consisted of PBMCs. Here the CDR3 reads CASSLAWQIAGYTF. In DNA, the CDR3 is TGTGCCAGCAGCTTAGCGTGGCAGATCGCTGGCTACACCTTC.